These T cell receptor beta chains were read from a single sample in a study of CD8 T cells in ankylosing spondylitis. TCRdb re-derived calls from the 5' RACE reads in MiXCR, one entry per CDR3 protein. The sample records roughly 470,000 distinct CDR3 sequences, about 25% being singletons. Sequenced material: blood, either unsorted or a sorted T cell fraction (not recorded which). These receptors all come from a male donor with ankylosing spondylitis. Both conserved end residues are part of each CDR3. The order of the fields is clone size, D gene, J gene, V gene, CDR3 DNA, CDR3 protein. The D gene is left open where the match is weak. The size field is filled for only some rows; it gives once, few, many or a size class.

clone size: once
D gene: NA
J gene: TRBJ2-3
V gene: TRBV2
CDR3 DNA: TGCAGCTCGGCCCGGGGAACCATCATCGATACGCAGTATTTT
CDR3 protein: CSSARGTIIDTQYF

clone size: NA
D gene: TRBD1
J gene: TRBJ1-1
V gene: TRBV5-6
CDR3 DNA: TGTGCCAGCAGCGTCACCGGGACAGGGGTTTGGGGCACTGAAGCTTTCTTT
CDR3 protein: CASSVTGTGVWGTEAFF

clone size: NA
D gene: NA
J gene: TRBJ2-3
V gene: TRBV12-3/TRBV12-4
CDR3 DNA: TGTGCCAGCAGCCGGGTCACCACAGATACGCAGTATTTT
CDR3 protein: CASSRVTTDTQYF

clone size: few
D gene: TRBD2
J gene: TRBJ2-7
V gene: TRBV6-2/TRBV6-3
CDR3 DNA: TGTGCCAGCAGTTACTGGACTAGCGGACCAAACTACGAGCAGTACTTC
CDR3 protein: CASSYWTSGPNYEQYF

clone size: NA
D gene: TRBD2
J gene: TRBJ2-4
V gene: TRBV7-8
CDR3 DNA: TGTGCCAGCAGCTTAGATGATAGCGGGAGGGCAGCCAAAAACATTCAGTACTTC
CDR3 protein: CASSLDDSGRAAKNIQYF

clone size: NA
D gene: TRBD2
J gene: TRBJ2-7
V gene: TRBV5-1
CDR3 DNA: TGCGCCAGCAGCTTTGCGGGAGGGAGCTACGAGCAGTACTTC
CDR3 protein: CASSFAGGSYEQYF

clone size: few
D gene: NA
J gene: TRBJ1-1
V gene: TRBV29-1
CDR3 DNA: TGCAGCGTAAGGGGACCGCTGAACACTGAAGCTTTCTTT
CDR3 protein: CSVRGPLNTEAFF

clone size: NA
D gene: NA
J gene: TRBJ1-4
V gene: TRBV20-1
CDR3 DNA: TGCAGTGCTAGGGATGCAGGCGTTGCAACTAATGAAAAACTGTTTTTT
CDR3 protein: CSARDAGVATNEKLFF

clone size: few
D gene: NA
J gene: TRBJ2-3
V gene: TRBV12-3/TRBV12-4
CDR3 DNA: TGTGCCAGCCGAGCTGGAGGGCGAGGCACAGATACGCAGTATTTT
CDR3 protein: CASRAGGRGTDTQYF

clone size: NA
D gene: NA
J gene: TRBJ1-2
V gene: TRBV20-1
CDR3 DNA: TGCAGTGCCAAGAGGGCGGGGTCCGATGGCTACACCTTC
CDR3 protein: CSAKRAGSDGYTF

clone size: few
D gene: TRBD1
J gene: TRBJ1-2
V gene: TRBV27
CDR3 DNA: TGTGCCACCAAGACAGGGGCTGGCTATGGCTACACCTTC
CDR3 protein: CATKTGAGYGYTF

clone size: NA
D gene: NA
J gene: TRBJ1-2
V gene: TRBV24-1
CDR3 DNA: TGTGCCACCAGTCCGGACAGACAGCTATATGGCTACACCTTC
CDR3 protein: CATSPDRQLYGYTF

clone size: few
D gene: TRBD1
J gene: TRBJ1-1
V gene: TRBV2
CDR3 DNA: TGTGCCAGCAGAAAATTTGGACAGGGGGCTGGTGGCACTGAAGCTTTCTTT
CDR3 protein: CASRKFGQGAGGTEAFF

clone size: NA
D gene: NA
J gene: TRBJ2-5
V gene: TRBV20-1
CDR3 DNA: TGCAGTGCTAGAGTCCCGGTCGGCCAAGAGACCCAGTACTTC
CDR3 protein: CSARVPVGQETQYF

clone size: few
D gene: NA
J gene: TRBJ2-5
V gene: TRBV15
CDR3 DNA: TGTGCCACCAGCAGAGGGGACGGTGCGTGGGAGACCCAGTACTTC
CDR3 protein: CATSRGDGAWETQYF

clone size: few
D gene: NA
J gene: TRBJ2-5
V gene: TRBV5-6
CDR3 DNA: TGTGCCAGCAGCTTGGTACAGGGGAGGCAAGAGACCCAGTACTTC
CDR3 protein: CASSLVQGRQETQYF